The present TCR beta chain was sequenced within a study of shared clonotypes between healthy human individuals. On the study more broadly: Each donor's CD4 naive and CD4 memory cells filled three plates apiece, CD8 naive two, and CD8 memory one.

V shed 6 bases and J shed 7 bases, with 10 bases lying between them. The CDR3 has 13 residues. Germline V lookup: CDR1 SNHLY, CDR2 FYNNEI. Each PCR replicate from the sorted subsets contained around 0.2 ug DNA, which is tens of thousands of T cell genomes. Profiling relied on immunoSEQ multiplex PCR, and the TCRdb table lists in-frame clones only, not all of them. The sample has roughly 2,500,000 clones, 80% to 95% seen once. Worth noting for this clone: As yet, its antigen is unknown.

Study findings and constraints: Approximately 4.5% was the fraction of naive CD4 clonotypes found shared across several donors. Larger richness was generally estimated for naive than memory subsets.

The clonotype comes from a man between 18 and 35 years old in good health. Some clones in this sample may be carry-over from other donors' samples. Sequences were obtained from naive CD4+ T cells from PBMCs. The subset denotes: CD45RA+ positively selected. The rearrangement uses TRBV2 and TRBJ1-6; D is unclear. Here the CDR3 DNA reads TGTGCCAGCAGGGGATTACAGAATTCACCCCTCCACTTT. Translation: CASRGLQNSPLHF.